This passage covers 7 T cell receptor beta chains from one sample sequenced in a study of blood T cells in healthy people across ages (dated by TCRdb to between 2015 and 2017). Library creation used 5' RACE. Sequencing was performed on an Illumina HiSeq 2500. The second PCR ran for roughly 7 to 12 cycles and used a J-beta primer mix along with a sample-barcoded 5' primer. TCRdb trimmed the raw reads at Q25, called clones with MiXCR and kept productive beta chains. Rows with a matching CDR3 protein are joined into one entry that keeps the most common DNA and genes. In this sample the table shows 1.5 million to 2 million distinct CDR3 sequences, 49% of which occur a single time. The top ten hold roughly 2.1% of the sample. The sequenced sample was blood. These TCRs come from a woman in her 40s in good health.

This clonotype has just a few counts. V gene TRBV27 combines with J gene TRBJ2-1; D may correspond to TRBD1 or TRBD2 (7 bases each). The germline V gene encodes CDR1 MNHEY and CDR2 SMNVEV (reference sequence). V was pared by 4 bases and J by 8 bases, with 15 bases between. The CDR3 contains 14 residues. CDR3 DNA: TGTGCCAGCAGTTGGGGAGGGGGCCGCGATGAGCAGTTCTTC. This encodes CASSWGGGRDEQFF.

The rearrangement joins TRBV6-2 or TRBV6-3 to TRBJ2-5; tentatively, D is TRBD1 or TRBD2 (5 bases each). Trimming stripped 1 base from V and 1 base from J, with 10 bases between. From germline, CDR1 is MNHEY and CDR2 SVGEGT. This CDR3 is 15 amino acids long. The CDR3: CASSYWDVAQETQYF. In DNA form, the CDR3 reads TGTGCCAGCAGTTACTGGGACGTAGCCCAAGAGACCCAGTACTTC.

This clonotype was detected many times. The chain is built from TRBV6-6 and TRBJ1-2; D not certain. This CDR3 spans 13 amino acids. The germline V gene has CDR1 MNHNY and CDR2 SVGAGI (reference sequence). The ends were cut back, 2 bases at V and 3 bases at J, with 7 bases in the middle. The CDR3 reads CASSYEGHYGYTF. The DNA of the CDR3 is TGTGCCAGCAGTTACGAGGGTCACTATGGCTACACCTTC.

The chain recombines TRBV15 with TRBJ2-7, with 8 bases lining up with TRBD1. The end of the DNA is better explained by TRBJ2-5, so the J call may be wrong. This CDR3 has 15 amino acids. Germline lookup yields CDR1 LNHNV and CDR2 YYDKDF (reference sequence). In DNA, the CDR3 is TGTGCCACCAGCCTCTCCGGGACAGGTGAAGAGACCCAGTACTTC. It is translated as CATSLSGTGEETQYF.

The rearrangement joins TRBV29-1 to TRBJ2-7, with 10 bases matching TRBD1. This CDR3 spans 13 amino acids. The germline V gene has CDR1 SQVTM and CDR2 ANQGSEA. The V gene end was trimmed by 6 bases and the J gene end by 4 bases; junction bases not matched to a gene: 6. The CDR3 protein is CSVPGQGIYEQYF. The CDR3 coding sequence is TGCAGCGTACCGGGACAGGGGATATACGAGCAGTACTTC.

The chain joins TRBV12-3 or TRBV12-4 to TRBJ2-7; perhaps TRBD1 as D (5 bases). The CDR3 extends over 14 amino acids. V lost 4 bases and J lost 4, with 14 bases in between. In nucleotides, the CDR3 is TGTGCCAGCAGTTGGCGGTCCCCAGGGTACGAGCAGTACTTC. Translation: CASSWRSPGYEQYF.

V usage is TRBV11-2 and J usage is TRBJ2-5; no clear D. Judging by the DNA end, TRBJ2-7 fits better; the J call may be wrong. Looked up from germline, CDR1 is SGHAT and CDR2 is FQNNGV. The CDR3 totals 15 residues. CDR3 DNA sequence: TGTGCCAGCAGCTTAGCGGCGGCCACCCTCTACGAGCAGTACTTC. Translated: CASSLAAATLYEQYF.